The rows below give T cell receptor beta chains drawn from one sample of a study of human T cells and chemical hapten exposure. TCRdb ran MiXCR on the RACE reads and lists one entry per CDR3 protein. There are 110,000 or so distinct CDR3 sequences in the sample; 9% to 9.5% occur only once, and 3.1% lies in the top ten. This specimen was whole blood, taken in connection with sensitization to the hapten diphenylcyclopropenone (DPC). Receptors were obtained from a woman in her thirties or forties with alopecia areata. Some clones in this sample may be carry-over from other donors' samples. Both conserved end residues are part of each CDR3. The D gene is left open where the match is weak. Size is stated for part of the rows, as once, few or many counts, or as a class when the clone is expanded.

TRBV2	TRBD1	many	TRBJ1-4	CASRYRDRVEKLFF	TGTGCCAGCAGATACCGGGACAGGGTCGAAAAACTGTTTTTT
TRBV7-9	-	-	TRBJ1-1	CASTHPGGAMNTEAFF	TGTGCCAGCACCCACCCCGGAGGGGCGATGAACACTGAAGCTTTCTTT
TRBV6-2/TRBV6-3	TRBD2	many	TRBJ2-7	CASTEGLVSLEQYF	TGTGCCAGCACCGAGGGACTAGTTTCCCTCGAGCAGTACTTC
TRBV20-1	TRBD1	few	TRBJ1-1	CSAKTGGSSTFF	TGCAGTGCTAAGACAGGGGGCAGTTCAACTTTCTTT
TRBV25-1	-	many	TRBJ2-5	CASSKATARQETQYF	TGTGCCAGCAGTAAGGCGACAGCCCGACAAGAGACCCAGTACTTC
TRBV6-2/TRBV6-3	-	few	TRBJ2-5	CASGWETQYF	TGTGCCAGCGGATGGGAGACCCAGTACTTC
TRBV12-3/TRBV12-4	TRBD1	-	TRBJ2-3	CASSVGQLSDTQYF	TGTGCCAGCAGTGTGGGACAGCTATCAGATACGCAGTATTTT
TRBV6-2/TRBV6-3	-	many	TRBJ1-5	CASSYLVYGGSQPQHF	TGTGCCAGCAGTTACCTTGTATATGGGGGCTCTCAGCCCCAGCATTTT
TRBV5-1	-	many	TRBJ2-5	CASSLAPTAGETQYF	TGCGCCAGCAGCTTGGCCCCGACAGCCGGGGAGACCCAGTACTTC
TRBV6-6	TRBD1	few	TRBJ1-5	CASSQTGLLGNQPQHF	TGTGCCAGCAGTCAGACAGGGCTGTTAGGCAATCAGCCCCAGCATTTT
TRBV6-2/TRBV6-3	-	many	TRBJ1-5	CASSYSHTGIGNQPQHF	TGTGCCAGCAGTTACTCCCATACAGGGATTGGCAATCAGCCCCAGCATTTT
TRBV6-5	-	-	TRBJ1-2	CASSYTGLLSYGYTF	TGTGCCAGCAGTTACACGGGACTTCTGTCTTATGGCTACACCTTC
TRBV7-2	-	few	TRBJ1-6	CASSLDPGEYSPLHF	TGTGCCAGCAGCTTAGATCCAGGAGAGTATTCACCCCTCCACTTT
TRBV24-1	TRBD2	few	TRBJ2-5	CATQRGDLQETQYF	TGTGCCACCCAGCGGGGGGACCTCCAAGAGACCCAGTACTTC
TRBV28	-	few	TRBJ1-3	CASSTPRGGSAENTIYF	TGTGCCAGCAGTACCCCCAGGGGAGGGTCTGCTGAAAACACCATATATTTT
TRBV7-8	-	many	TRBJ2-1	CASSFQYREQFF	TGTGCCAGCAGCTTTCAGTATCGAGAGCAGTTCTTC
TRBV7-6	-	many	TRBJ2-2	CASGRAGATGELFF	TGTGCCAGTGGGCGGGCAGGGGCCACCGGGGAGCTGTTTTTT
TRBV20-1	-	-	TRBJ1-5	CSARQDQNSNQPQHF	TGCAGTGCCAGACAGGACCAAAATAGCAATCAGCCCCAGCATTTT
TRBV6-2/TRBV6-3	TRBD2	few	TRBJ2-7	CASSYSTAGAYEQYF	TGTGCCAGCAGTTACTCGACCGCGGGGGCCTACGAGCAGTACTTC
TRBV4-3	-	many	TRBJ2-1	CASSRDTVDEQFF	TGCGCCAGCAGCCGGGACACGGTGGATGAGCAGTTCTTC
TRBV28	-	few	TRBJ1-1	CASSLMFRPNTEAFF	TGTGCCAGCAGTTTAATGTTCCGCCCGAACACTGAAGCTTTCTTT
TRBV29-1	TRBD1	-	TRBJ2-7	CSVEEGPGGNYEQYF	TGCAGCGTTGAAGAAGGACCAGGGGGAAACTACGAGCAGTACTTC
TRBV30	-	few	TRBJ2-7	CAWSVRRTSYEQYF	TGTGCCTGGAGTGTACGGCGGACGTCCTACGAGCAGTACTTC
TRBV7-2	-	-	TRBJ2-1	CASSSQRDTEQFF	TGTGCCAGCAGCTCCCAAAGGGACACTGAGCAGTTCTTC
TRBV6-2/TRBV6-3	-	many	TRBJ2-7	CASSWSGTTYEQYF	TGTGCCAGCAGTTGGAGCGGTACTACCTACGAGCAGTACTTC
TRBV4-3	-	many	TRBJ2-3	CASSSRPRGAQDTQYF	TGCGCCAGCAGCTCTCGACCCAGGGGCGCTCAAGATACGCAGTATTTT
TRBV9	-	few	TRBJ2-5	CASSVRVGETQYF	TGTGCCAGCAGCGTAAGGGTAGGAGAGACCCAGTACTTC
TRBV18	-	many	TRBJ1-1	CASFDGVFEAFF	TGTGCCAGCTTCGACGGGGTTTTCGAAGCTTTCTTT